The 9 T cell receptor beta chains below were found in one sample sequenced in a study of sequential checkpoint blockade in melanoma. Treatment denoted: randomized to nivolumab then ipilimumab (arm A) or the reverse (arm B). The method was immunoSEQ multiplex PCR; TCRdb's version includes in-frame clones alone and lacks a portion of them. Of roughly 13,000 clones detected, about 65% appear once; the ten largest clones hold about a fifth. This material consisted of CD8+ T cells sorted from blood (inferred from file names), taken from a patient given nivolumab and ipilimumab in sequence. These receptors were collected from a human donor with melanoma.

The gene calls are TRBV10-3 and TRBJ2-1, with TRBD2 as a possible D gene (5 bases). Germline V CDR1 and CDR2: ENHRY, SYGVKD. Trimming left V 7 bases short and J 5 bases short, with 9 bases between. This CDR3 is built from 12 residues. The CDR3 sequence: CAIMRTDNEQFF. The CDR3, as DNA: TGTGCCATCATGAGGACTGACAATGAGCAGTTCTTC.

The CDR3 here is CASGLGGGVAFF. The CDR3 DNA is TGTGCCAGCGGGTTGGGAGGGGGTGTAGCTTTCTTT. The rearrangement joins TRBV28 to TRBJ1-1; maybe TRBD1 (6 bases). The CDR3 contains 12 residues. Germline V gene lookup returns CDR1 MDHEN and CDR2 SYDVKM. V lost 8 bases and J 10 bases, leaving 17 bases between the germline ends.

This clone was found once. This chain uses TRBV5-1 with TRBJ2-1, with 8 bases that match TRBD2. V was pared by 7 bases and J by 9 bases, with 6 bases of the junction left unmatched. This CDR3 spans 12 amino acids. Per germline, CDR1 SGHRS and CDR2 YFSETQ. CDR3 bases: TGCGCCAGCTCAGCGGGAGAGGGTGAGCAGTTCTTC. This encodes CASSAGEGEQFF.

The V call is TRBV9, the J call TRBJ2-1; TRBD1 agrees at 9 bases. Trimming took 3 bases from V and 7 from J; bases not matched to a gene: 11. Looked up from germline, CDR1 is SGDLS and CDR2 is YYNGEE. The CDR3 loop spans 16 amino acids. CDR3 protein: CASSDSPRQGGNEQFF. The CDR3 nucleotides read TGTGCCAGCAGCGACTCTCCCCGACAGGGGGGAAATGAGCAGTTCTTC.

CDR3: CASSMGTGQPYYEQYF. The CDR3 DNA sequence: TGTGCCAGTAGTATGGGTACGGGACAGCCGTACTACGAGCAGTACTTC. The J gene is TRBJ2-7, the V gene TRBV19, with 7 bases lining up with TRBD1. The CDR3 totals 16 residues. Trimming at V came to 3 bases and at J to 3 bases, leaving 11 bases not matched to a gene. Germline-derived CDR1 and CDR2 are LNHDA and SQIVND (reference sequence).

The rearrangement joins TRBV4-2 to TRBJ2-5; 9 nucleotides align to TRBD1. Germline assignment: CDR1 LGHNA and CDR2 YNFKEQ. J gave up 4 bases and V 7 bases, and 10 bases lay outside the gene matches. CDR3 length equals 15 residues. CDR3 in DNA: TGTGCCAGCAACCGGGACAGGGACTCCCGAGAGACCCAGTACTTC. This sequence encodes CASNRDRDSRETQYF.

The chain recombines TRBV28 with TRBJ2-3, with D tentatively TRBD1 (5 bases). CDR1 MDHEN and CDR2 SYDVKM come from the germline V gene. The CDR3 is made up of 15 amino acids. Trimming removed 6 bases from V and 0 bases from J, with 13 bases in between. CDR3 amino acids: CASRLQGSSTDTQYF. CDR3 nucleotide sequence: TGTGCCAGCAGGCTCCAGGGTAGCAGCACAGATACGCAGTATTTT.

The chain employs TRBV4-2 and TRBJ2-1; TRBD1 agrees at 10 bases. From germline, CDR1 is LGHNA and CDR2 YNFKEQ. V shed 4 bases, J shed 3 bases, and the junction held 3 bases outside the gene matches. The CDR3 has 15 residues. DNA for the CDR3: TGTGCCAGCAGCCCCCGGGACAGGGGCTACAATGAGCAGTTCTTC. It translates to CASSPRDRGYNEQFF.

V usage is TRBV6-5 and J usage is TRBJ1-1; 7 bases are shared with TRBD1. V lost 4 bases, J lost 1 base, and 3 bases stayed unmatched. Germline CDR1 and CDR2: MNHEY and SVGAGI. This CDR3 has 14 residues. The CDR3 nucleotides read TGTGCCAGCAGTTCCAGACAGGGGAACACTGAAGCTTTCTTT. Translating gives CASSSRQGNTEAFF.